The entry that follows covers one T cell receptor beta chain sequence. It has no known antigen specificity. No much larger clone exists at a distance of one base, and base qualities are not known. The data originate from a study of cytomegalovirus exposure and HLA in healthy donors (dated by TCRdb to about 2017). Context from the whole study: An earlier analysis of approximately 640 of the donors reported 276 Gb of sequence data and more than 90 million unique TCR beta sequences from roughly 180 million T cells. About 300 gigabases of sequencing data and approximately 80 million unique TCR sequences were included in an early release covering several hundred HLA-typed donors. Of the roughly 400 genotyped donors, roughly 80% fell in the genetic ancestry cluster associated with self-reported Caucasian donors. The study aimed to test whether signatures of past pathogen exposure could be identified by cataloging public T cell receptors. The study used immunosequencing to profile the T cell repertoires of around 600 subjects and linked those repertoires to cytomegalovirus serostatus. In addition to the first cohort of 500 to 850 subjects, a separate validation cohort of 130 or so different subjects was used. To predict cytomegalovirus infection status, the study brought together high-throughput TCR immunosequencing, statistical association of individual TCRs with disease status, and machine learning. A later analysis re-analyzed previously published TCR beta repertoires from 660 or so donors and added high-resolution HLA genotyping to study TCR occurrence patterns. Rather than drawing on any new phenotypic data, the later analysis identified candidate immune exposures from TCR beta sequences and the way those sequences occurred across donors. To decide whether each TCR beta V gene segment behaved as functional or pseudogenic, an earlier analysis of some 580 of the donors relied on high-throughput TCR beta sequencing. Donor age, sex, ethnicity and CMV serostatus were compiled together with the repertoire data. A later genetic analysis took genome-wide SNP genotypes for about three fifths of the 666 donors and used that subset as a discovery cohort. Every repertoire in the discovery cohort had been generated on one and the same sequencing platform. Both class I and class II loci were covered by HLA typing, at four-digit resolution. Typing coverage differed by locus: A, B, C, DRB1 and DQB1 were typed in about 620-640 donors, DQA1 in about 510, DPA1 in approximately 600, and DPB1 in about 450. Several DR-DQ haplotypes were handled as single units for association and clustering, since linkage in the cohort was strong. Among around 400 genotyped donors of the cohort, an average of roughly 230,000 unique TCR beta nucleotide sequences was sequenced per donor, of which about 18% were non-productive.

Broader findings and caveats from the paper: The cohort was sequenced for TCR beta chains only, and without alpha or paired-chain data the features that could be detected were limited. Sequencing depth was assumed to be roughly uniform across donors in the presence/absence analyses, though that assumption may not hold. According to the authors, the approach could potentially be generalized to other disease states and immunological phenotypes. A later analysis associated about 18,000 TCR beta sequences with specific HLA alleles at a false discovery rate of 0.05. Immune exposure information for the cohort was limited to CMV serostatus. A further reported finding was that TCR beta sequences accurately predicted the HLA-A and HLA-B alleles for most subjects in the first cohort. In vitro tests confirmed that three of the cytomegalovirus-associated TCR beta chains recognize cytomegalovirus antigens. Across donors, most TCR sequences were observed very rarely, whereas some public TCRs were present in many individuals. Because some donors lacked HLA typing at each locus, the association tests relied only on the typed subset. In an earlier analysis of around 600 of the donors, most TCR beta V segments were observed in productive rearrangements about 90% or about 30% of the time, broadly matching IMGT annotations. A total of about 180 TCR beta chains were listed by the study as associated with cytomegalovirus. An association between a missense DCLRE1C variant and V-gene and J-gene trimming of TCR beta chains was found in a later genetic analysis and replicated in an independent cohort. A later analysis reported that several top co-occurrence clusters appeared linked to parvovirus B19, influenza, CMV and Epstein-Barr virus. Compared with the roughly 700-donor mean, donors in an Asian-associated ancestry cluster had fewer N-insertions in productive TCRs, according to a later genetic analysis. Strong co-occurrence of HLA alleles, especially DR and DQ, made assigning TCR associations to individual alleles difficult. Compared with equally common non-associated chains, HLA-associated TCR beta chains in a later analysis were more clonally expanded and had lower generation probabilities. The 87-base-pair reads could not distinguish some IMGT-functional V segments, including TRBV6-2 and TRBV6-3, so those segments were excluded. According to a later analysis, most CMV-associated TCR beta chains appeared to be HLA-restricted, and the HLA associations seemed to be driven largely by CMV exposure. Linkage disequilibrium might explain the correlated functional status among segregating V segments, but an unknown experimental factor could not be excluded. The sequencing pipeline was judged likely to have produced a cluster of highly shared sequence variants as a technical artifact. The classifier was reported to diagnose cytomegalovirus status with high specificity and sensitivity in both the original cohort and the validation cohort. A later analysis found that TCR association rates varied across HLA loci, with DRB1 alleles showing the most associated TCRs and HLA-C alleles the fewest. The earlier analysis of about 600 of the donors excluded around 17 rarely observed V segments, including chromosome 9 orphons, because counts were too low.

In total, 600 or so healthy bone marrow donors made up the cohort. Cohort members were all nominally healthy when sampled, although unrecorded immune exposures were likely present. The donor was CMV seronegative and belonged to the group of 352 seronegative cohort members. Every donor gave a peripheral blood sample, and the peripheral blood mononuclear cells from that sample were used for TCR beta sequencing. The Qiagen DNeasy Blood Extraction Kit was used to extract genomic DNA from the blood cell samples. V sheds 4 bases and J sheds 2 bases, leaving 15 bases between their ends. Reading from cysteine to phenylalanine, the CDR3 counts 16 amino acids. Here the CDR3 DNA is all that survives: 48 bases in frame from base 1. Per the germline V gene (reference sequence), MNHEY is the CDR1 and SMNVEV is the CDR2. Preparation of the library involved the immunoSEQ multiplex PCR assay. The multiplex PCR relied on a mix of 60 forward primers for TCR Vbeta segments and 13 reverse primers for TCR Jbeta segments. Amplification of the CDR3 region of rearranged TCR beta genes was performed with a multiplex PCR assay on genomic DNA. On the Illumina HiSeq System, the amplified TCR beta libraries were sequenced as 87-base-pair reads. In the paper's pipeline: Across the 700 or so repertoires, a later analysis counted 80 million or so unique TCR beta chains, 8.5 million to 12 million of which were shared by at least two donors. To remove PCR and sequencing errors, raw reads were error-corrected and collapsed into unique sequences using a nearest-neighbor algorithm that merged closely related sequences. CDR3 sequences were aligned to IMGT reference sequences to assign V, D and J gene segments. For a sequence to be retained, at least a six-nucleotide match to both a V gene segment and a J gene segment was required. A rearrangement was called productive if the CDR3 had no stop codons and remained in frame with V and J, and every other rearrangement was called non-productive. Following IMGT convention, CDR3 was defined as the stretch from the second conserved V-encoded cysteine to the conserved J-encoded phenylalanine. In an earlier analysis of around 640 of the donors, sequences lacking an unambiguous match to a single V gene segment were excluded. In an earlier analysis of more than 500 of the donors, a V segment was called functional when productive rearrangements were above 56.7%, and segregating when the standard deviation between donors exceeded 5%. A statistical classification framework was developed to diagnose cytomegalovirus status using the catalog of TCR beta chain sequences. In a later analysis, V and J genes were assigned by comparing TCR nucleotide sequences against IMGT/GENE-DB human TR gene sequences. A later analysis assigned CDR3 sequences and most-parsimonious VDJ recombination scenarios with the TCRdist pipeline. In a later analysis, every TCR beta chain was defined by the combination of its CDR3 amino acid sequence and its V-gene family, and reads without a unique V-gene family were dropped. To address suspected cross-contamination and a sequencing artifact, a later analysis removed 592 highly shared, low-generation-probability nucleotide sequences. A later analysis calculated a clonal expansion index for each public chain from normalized within-repertoire ranks of inferred template counts. Generation probabilities in a later analysis came from a VDJ recombination model fitted to out-of-frame rearrangements, and those results were checked against IGoR. In a later analysis, hypergeometric tests were used to score TCR-TCR, TCR-HLA and TCR-CMV co-occurrence, with a repertoire-size bias correction applied to TCR pairs. False discovery rates were estimated in a later analysis by permuting HLA or CMV assignments 20 times. In a later analysis, co-occurring TCRs were grouped using DBSCAN, with TCRdist sequence similarity added in when clustering inside HLA-allele-positive subsets. Repertoires with fewer than 30,000 or more than 120,000 public chains were left out of co-occurrence clustering, as were a handful of repertoires with anomalous nucleotide sharing. Sourced from immuneACCESS, this table was stored by TCRdb with only in-frame sequences that have V and J called. A share of the clones is absent; for the studies checked, an unresolved V gene accounts for under half, and the remainder has no known explanation. D and trimming come from the DNA, and the V and J calls and clone size come from that table. The sample table shows some 77,000 clones, and less than 80% are seen once. In total, the top ten clones hold 2% to 3% of the sample.

Sequencing used PBMCs. The chain was built from TRBV27 and TRBJ1-5; the D gene is perhaps TRBD1, from 5 matching bases. This receptor was obtained from a man in his thirties or forties in good health and CMV-seronegative. The DNA sequence is as follows: TGTGCCAGCAGTTCCACAGGCTTTAAGGGCAATCAGCCCCAGCATTTT. It specifies CASSSTGFKGNQPQHF.